This TCR beta chain was sequenced for a study of blood T cell repertoires in COVID-19. Turning to the study itself: Italy, Spain and the United States were the sources of the convalescent and acute COVID-19 samples. T cells, B-cell-depleted T cells, or PBMCs supplied cDNA or gDNA.

Between the trimmed V and J ends, which lost 10 bases and 5 bases, there was a span of 17 bases. Germline-derived CDR1 and CDR2 are MGHDK and SYGVNS. This CDR3 is 14 amino acids long. In the authors' workflow: Nucleated cell counts were estimated from reference gene primer amplification. Profiled with immunoSEQ multiplex PCR; TCRdb holds only in-frame clones, not every one. The V and J calls and clone size were taken over from that table, and D and trimming were inferred from the DNA. The profile shows about 170,000 clones, about 83% of them singletons. The sequence was collected from a man aged 18 to 29 with active or convalescent COVID-19. The gene calls are TRBV25-1 and TRBJ2-2, with D tentatively TRBD1 (6 bases). The specimen sequenced was peripheral blood. The CDR3 loop reads CATENYRETGELFF. The CDR3 coding sequence is TGTGCCACCGAAAATTACAGGGAAACCGGGGAGCTGTTTTTT.